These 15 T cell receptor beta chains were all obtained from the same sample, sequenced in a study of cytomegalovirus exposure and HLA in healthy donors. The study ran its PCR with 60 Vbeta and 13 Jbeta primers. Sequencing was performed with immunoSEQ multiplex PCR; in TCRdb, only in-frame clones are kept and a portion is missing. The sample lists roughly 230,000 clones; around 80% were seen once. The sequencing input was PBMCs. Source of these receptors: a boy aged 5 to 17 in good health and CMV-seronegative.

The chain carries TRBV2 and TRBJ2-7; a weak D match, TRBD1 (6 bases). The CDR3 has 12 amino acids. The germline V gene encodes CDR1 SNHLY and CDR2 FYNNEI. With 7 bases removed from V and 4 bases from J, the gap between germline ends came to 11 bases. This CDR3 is CASNREGYEQYF. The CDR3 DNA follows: TGTGCCAGCAACAGGGAAGGGTACGAGCAGTACTTC.

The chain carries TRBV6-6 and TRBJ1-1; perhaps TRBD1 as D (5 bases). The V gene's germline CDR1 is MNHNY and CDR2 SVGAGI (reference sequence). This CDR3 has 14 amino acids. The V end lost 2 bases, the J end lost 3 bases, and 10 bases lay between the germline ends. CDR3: CASSYPGQDTEAFF. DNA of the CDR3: TGTGCCAGCAGTTACCCCGGACAAGACACTGAAGCTTTCTTT.

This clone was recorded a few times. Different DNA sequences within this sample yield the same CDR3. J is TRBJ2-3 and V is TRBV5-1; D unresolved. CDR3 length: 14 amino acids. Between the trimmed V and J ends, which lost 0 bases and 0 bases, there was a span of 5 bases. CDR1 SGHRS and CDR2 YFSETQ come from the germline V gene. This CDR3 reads CASSLARSTDTQYF. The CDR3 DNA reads TGCGCCAGCAGCTTGGCCAGGAGCACAGATACGCAGTATTTT.

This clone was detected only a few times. The CDR3 here is CASSEIAGVRQPQHF. CDR3 nucleotide sequence: TGTGCCAGCAGTGAAATAGCGGGGGTGAGGCAGCCCCAGCATTTT. The V call is TRBV2, the J call TRBJ1-5, with D perhaps matching TRBD1 (5 bases). Trimming shortened V by 2 bases and J by 7 bases, and 15 bases separated the two germline ends. The germline gives CDR1 SNHLY, CDR2 FYNNEI. This CDR3 has 15 amino acids.

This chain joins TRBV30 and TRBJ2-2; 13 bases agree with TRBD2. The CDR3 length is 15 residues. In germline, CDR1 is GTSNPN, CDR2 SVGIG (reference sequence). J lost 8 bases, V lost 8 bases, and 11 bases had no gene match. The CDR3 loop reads CAAPGLAGAAGELFF. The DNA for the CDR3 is TGTGCCGCCCCCGGACTAGCGGGGGCAGCTGGGGAGCTGTTTTTT.

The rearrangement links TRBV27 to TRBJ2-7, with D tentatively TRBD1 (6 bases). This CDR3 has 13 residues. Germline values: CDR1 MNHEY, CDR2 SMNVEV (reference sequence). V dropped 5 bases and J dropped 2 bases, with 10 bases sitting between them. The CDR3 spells CASSIRGTYEQYF. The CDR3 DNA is TGTGCCAGCAGTATCAGGGGTACCTACGAGCAGTACTTC.

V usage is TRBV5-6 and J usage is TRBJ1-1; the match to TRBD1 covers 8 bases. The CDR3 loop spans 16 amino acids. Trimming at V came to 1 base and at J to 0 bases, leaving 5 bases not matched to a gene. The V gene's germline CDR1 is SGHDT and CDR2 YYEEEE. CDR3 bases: TGTGCCAGCAGCTTGTACAGGGGGACCATGAACACTGAAGCTTTCTTT. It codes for CASSLYRGTMNTEAFF.

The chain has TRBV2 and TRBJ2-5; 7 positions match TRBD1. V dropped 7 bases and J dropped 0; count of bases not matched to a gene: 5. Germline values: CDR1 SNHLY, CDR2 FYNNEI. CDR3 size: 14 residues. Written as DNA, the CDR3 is TGTGCCAGCAAGAGTGACAGGGACCAAGAGACCCAGTACTTC. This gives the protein CASKSDRDQETQYF. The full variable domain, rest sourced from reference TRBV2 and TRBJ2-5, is EPEVTQTPSHQVTQMGQEVILRCVPISNHLYFYWYRQILGQKVEFLVSFYNNEISEKSEIFDDQFSVERPDGSNFTLKIRSTKLEDSAMYFCASKSDRDQETQYFGPGTRLLVL.

This chain's CDR3 is CASSQVLAGGYNEQFF. CDR3 sequence (DNA): TGTGCCAGCAGCCAAGTCCTAGCGGGGGGGTACAATGAGCAGTTCTTC. The V and J genes are TRBV4-2 and TRBJ2-1, with TRBD2 matching 12 bases. Per the germline V gene, CDR1 is LGHNA and CDR2 is YNFKEQ. This CDR3 is 16 amino acids long. Trimming took 1 base from V and 4 from J; bases not matched to a gene: 2.

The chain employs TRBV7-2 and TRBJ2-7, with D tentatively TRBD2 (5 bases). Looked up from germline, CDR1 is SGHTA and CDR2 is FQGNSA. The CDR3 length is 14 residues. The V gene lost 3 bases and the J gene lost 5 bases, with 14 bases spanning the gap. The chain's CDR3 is CASSFFLAPHEQYF. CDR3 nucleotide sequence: TGTGCCAGCAGCTTTTTCCTAGCCCCCCACGAGCAGTACTTC.

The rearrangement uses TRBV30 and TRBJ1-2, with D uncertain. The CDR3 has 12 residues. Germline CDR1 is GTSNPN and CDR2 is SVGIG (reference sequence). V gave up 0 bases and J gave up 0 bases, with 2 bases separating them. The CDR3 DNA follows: TGTGCCTGGAGTGTCACTAACTATGGCTACACCTTC. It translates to CAWSVTNYGYTF.

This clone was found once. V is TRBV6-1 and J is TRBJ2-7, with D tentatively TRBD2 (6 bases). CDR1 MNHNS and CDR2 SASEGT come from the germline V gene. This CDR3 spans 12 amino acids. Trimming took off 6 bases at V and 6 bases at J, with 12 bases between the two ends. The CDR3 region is CASSGGSTEQYF. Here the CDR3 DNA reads TGTGCCAGCAGCGGGGGAAGTACCGAGCAGTACTTC.

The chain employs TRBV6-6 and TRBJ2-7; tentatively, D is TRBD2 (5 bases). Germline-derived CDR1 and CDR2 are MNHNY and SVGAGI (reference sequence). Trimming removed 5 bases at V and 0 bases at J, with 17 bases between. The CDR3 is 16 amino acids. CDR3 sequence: CASSPHLSASSYEQYF. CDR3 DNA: TGTGCCAGCAGTCCCCACCTTAGCGCATCCTCCTACGAGCAGTACTTC.

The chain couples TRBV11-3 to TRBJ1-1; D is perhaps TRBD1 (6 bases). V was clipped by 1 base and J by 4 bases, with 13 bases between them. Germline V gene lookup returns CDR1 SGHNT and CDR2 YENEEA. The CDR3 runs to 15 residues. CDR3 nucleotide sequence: TGTGCCAGCAGCTTAGTGGGGGGGCGGAGCACTGAAGCTTTCTTT. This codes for CASSLVGGRSTEAFF.

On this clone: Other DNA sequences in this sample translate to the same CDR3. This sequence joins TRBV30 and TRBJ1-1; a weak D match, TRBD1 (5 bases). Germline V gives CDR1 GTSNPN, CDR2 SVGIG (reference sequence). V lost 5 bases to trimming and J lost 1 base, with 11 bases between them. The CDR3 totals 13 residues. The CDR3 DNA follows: TGTGCCTGGGGGCTGGGGGGGAACACTGAAGCTTTCTTT. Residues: CAWGLGGNTEAFF.